This TCR beta chain was sequenced for a study of cytomegalovirus exposure and HLA in healthy donors. Notes on the study in general: Most TCR sequences proved rare, with some public TCRs found in many donors. A few chains tied to CMV proved CMV antigen-specific in vitro. Cytomegalovirus association was assigned to around 150 TCR beta chains. In a later analysis, first-cohort TCR clusters were found to tend to co-occur in the approximately 120 validation repertoires.

In germline, CDR1 is SEHNR, CDR2 FQNEAQ (reference sequence). V trimming: 4 bases; J trimming: 3 bases; junction bases outside the gene matches: 10. The CDR3 is 18 amino acids. Profiling relied on immunoSEQ multiplex PCR, and the TCRdb table lists in-frame clones only, not all of them. The table has some 240,000 clones, around 88% seen once. As for this clone: Its antigen is as yet unknown.

Material: PBMCs. This receptor was obtained from a woman younger than 45 in good health and CMV-seropositive. V and J are TRBV7-9 and TRBJ2-5, with 14 positions matching TRBD2. CDR3 coding DNA: TGTGCCAGCAGCTGGGGTGGGGGGGGACTAGCGGGAGAAGAGACCCAGTACTTC. Translation: CASSWGGGGLAGEETQYF.